The clone carrying this T cell receptor beta chain was counted between two and nine times. V gave up 3 bases and J gave up 2 bases; unmatched junction bases: 3. The V gene's germline CDR1 is SNHLY and CDR2 FYNNEI. This CDR3 comprises 15 residues. TCRdb redid the calling of the 5' RACE reads with MiXCR, one entry per CDR3 protein. The repertoire includes approximately 40,000 distinct CDR3 sequences, 30% of them detected once, and approximately 4.1% sits in the top ten. The TCR originated in a female donor with breast cancer. V usage is TRBV2 and J usage is TRBJ2-1; 8 bases are shared with TRBD2. Sequenced material: tumor-infiltrating memory CD4+ T cells sorted from the breast tumor. The subset denotes: memory CD4+ T cells, CD4+CD45RO+CD25-. CDR3 region: CASSDPGGAYNEQFF. The CDR3 DNA reads TGTGCCAGCAGTGACCCGGGAGGGGCCTACAATGAGCAGTTCTTC.